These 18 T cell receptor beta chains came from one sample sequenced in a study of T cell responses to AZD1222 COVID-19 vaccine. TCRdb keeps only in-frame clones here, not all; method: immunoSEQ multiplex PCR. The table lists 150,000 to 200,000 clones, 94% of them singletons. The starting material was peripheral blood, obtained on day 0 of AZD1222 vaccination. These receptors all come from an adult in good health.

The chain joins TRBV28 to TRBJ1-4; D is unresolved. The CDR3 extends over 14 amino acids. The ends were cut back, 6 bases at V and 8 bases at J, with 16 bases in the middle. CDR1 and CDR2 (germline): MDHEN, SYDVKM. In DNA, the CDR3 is TGTGCCAGCAGCCGTAAATGGTTGGACGAAAAACTGTTTTTT. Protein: CASSRKWLDEKLFF.

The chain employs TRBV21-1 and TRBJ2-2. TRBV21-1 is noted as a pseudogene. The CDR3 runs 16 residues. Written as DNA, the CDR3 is TGTGCCAGCAGCAAAGTTAAAAGGACGAACACCGGGGAGCTGTTTTTT. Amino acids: CASSKVKRTNTGELFF.

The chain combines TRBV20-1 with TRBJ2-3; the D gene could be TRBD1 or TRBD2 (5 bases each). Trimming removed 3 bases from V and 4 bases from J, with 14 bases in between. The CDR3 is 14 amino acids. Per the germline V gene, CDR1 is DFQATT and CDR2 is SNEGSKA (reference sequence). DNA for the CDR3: TGCAGTGCTAGTCCCAGGGAGAAGGCAGATACGCAGTATTTT. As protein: CSASPREKADTQYF.

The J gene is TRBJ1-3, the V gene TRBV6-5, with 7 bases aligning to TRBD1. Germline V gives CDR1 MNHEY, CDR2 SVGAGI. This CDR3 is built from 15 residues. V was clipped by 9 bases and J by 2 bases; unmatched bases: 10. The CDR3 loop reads CASNRGGNAGNTIYF. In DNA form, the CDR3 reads TGTGCCAGTAACAGGGGAGGGAACGCTGGAAACACCATATATTTT.

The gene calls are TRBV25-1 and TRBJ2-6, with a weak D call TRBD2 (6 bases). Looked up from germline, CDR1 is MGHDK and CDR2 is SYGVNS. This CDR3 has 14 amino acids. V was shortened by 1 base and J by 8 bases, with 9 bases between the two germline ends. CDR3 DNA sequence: TGTGCCAGCAGTGAATGGGGAGGTACCAACGTCCTGACTTTC. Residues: CASSEWGGTNVLTF.

CDR3 in amino acids: CATSRGGTAGNEQYF. The CDR3 coding sequence is TGTGCCACCAGCAGAGGGGGGACAGCTGGAAACGAGCAGTACTTC. The J gene is TRBJ2-7, the V gene TRBV15; 7 positions agree with TRBD1. The CDR3 sequence is 15 residues long. Germline values: CDR1 LNHNV, CDR2 YYDKDF (reference sequence). Trimming cost V 1 base and J 5 bases; bases outside gene matches: 8.

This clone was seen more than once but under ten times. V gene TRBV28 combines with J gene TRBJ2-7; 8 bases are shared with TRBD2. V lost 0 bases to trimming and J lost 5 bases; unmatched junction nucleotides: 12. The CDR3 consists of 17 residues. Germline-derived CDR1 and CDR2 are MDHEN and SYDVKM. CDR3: CASSLWAGGRRGDEQYF. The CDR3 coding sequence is TGTGCCAGCAGTTTATGGGCGGGAGGTCGGCGTGGTGACGAGCAGTACTTC.

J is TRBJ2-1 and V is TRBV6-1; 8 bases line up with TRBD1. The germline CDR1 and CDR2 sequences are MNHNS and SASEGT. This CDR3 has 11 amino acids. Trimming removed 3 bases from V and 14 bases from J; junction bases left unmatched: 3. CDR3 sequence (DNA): TGTGCCAGCAGTGAGGACAGGGTGAAGTTCTTC. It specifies CASSEDRVKFF.

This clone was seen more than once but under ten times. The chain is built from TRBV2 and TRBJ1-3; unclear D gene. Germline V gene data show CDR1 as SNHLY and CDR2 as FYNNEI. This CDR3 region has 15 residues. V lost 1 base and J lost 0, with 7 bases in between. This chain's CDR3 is CASSEGSYSGNTIYF. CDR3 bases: TGTGCCAGCAGTGAAGGGTCTTACTCTGGAAACACCATATATTTT. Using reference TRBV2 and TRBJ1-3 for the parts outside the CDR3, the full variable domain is EPEVTQTPSHQVTQMGQEVILRCVPISNHLYFYWYRQILGQKVEFLVSFYNNEISEKSEIFDDQFSVERPDGSNFTLKIRSTKLEDSAMYFCASSEGSYSGNTIYFGEGSWLTVV.

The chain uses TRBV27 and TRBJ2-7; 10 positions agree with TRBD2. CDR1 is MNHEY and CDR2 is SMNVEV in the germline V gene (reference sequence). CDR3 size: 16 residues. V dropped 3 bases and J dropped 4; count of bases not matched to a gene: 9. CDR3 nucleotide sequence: TGTGCCAGCAGTTTGATATCTAGCGGGGGTAGGTACGAGCAGTACTTC. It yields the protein CASSLISSGGRYEQYF.

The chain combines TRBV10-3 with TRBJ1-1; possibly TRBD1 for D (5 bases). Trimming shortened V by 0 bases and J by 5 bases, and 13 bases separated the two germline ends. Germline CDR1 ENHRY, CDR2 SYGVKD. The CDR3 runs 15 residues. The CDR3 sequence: CAISESSGSGTEAFF. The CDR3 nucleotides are TGTGCCATCAGTGAGTCGTCAGGGTCGGGTACTGAAGCTTTCTTT.

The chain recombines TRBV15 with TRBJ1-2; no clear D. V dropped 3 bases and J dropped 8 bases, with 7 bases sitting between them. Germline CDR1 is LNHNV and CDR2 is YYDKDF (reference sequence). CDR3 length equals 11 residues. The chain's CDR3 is CATSSYKGYTF. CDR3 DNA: TGTGCCACCAGCAGTTACAAGGGCTACACCTTC.

The CDR3 coding sequence is TGTGCCATCAGCGGACAGCAAGACACAGATACGCAGTATTTT. Protein sequence: CAISGQQDTDTQYF. This chain joins TRBV10-3 and TRBJ2-3; D may be TRBD1 (6 bases). This CDR3 spans 14 amino acids. Germline V lookup: CDR1 ENHRY, CDR2 SYGVKD. V was pared by 6 bases and J by 2 bases, with 12 bases between.

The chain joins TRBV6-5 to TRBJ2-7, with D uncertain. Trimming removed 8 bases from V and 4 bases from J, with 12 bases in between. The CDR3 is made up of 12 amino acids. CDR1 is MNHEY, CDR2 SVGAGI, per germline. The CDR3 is CASSSVMYEQYF. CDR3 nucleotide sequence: TGTGCCAGCTCGTCCGTAATGTACGAGCAGTACTTC.

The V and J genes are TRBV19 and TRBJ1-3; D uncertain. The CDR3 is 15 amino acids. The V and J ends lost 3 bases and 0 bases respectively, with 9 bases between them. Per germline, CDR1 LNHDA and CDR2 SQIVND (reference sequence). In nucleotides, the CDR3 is TGTGCCAGTAGTATGGCGGGGAACTCTGGAAACACCATATATTTT. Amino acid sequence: CASSMAGNSGNTIYF.

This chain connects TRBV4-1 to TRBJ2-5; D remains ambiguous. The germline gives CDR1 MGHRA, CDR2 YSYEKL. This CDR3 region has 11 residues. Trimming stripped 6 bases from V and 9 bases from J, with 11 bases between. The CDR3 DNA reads TGCGCCAGCAGGCACAATACAGCCCAGTACTTC. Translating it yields CASRHNTAQYF.

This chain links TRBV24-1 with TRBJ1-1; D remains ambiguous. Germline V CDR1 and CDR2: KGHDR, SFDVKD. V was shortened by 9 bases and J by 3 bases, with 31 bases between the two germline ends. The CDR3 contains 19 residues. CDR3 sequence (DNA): TGTGCCACCTACTTGCTCCATCCTGGAGGATTTGTATCGGACACTGAAGCTTTCTTT. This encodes CATYLLHPGGFVSDTEAFF.

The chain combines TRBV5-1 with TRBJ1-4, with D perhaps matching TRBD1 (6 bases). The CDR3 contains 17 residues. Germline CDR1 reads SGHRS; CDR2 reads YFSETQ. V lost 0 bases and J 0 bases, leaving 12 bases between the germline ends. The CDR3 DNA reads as TGCGCCAGCAGCTTGGGAAGAAACAGGGCAACTAATGAAAAACTGTTTTTT. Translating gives CASSLGRNRATNEKLFF.